These T cell receptor beta chains were read from a single sample in a study of blood T cell repertoires in COVID-19. The data were produced by immunoSEQ multiplex PCR, yet TCRdb's version contains in-frame clones alone and is incomplete. The sample carries about 50,000 clones, over 75% recorded once. Sequencing used peripheral blood. The receptors derive from a human donor with active COVID-19. The donor label of this sample is uncertain. CDR3s include the opening cysteine and the closing phenylalanine or tryptophan. A D gene is named only where the DNA matches it firmly. For some rows the clone size is stated as once, few or many, or as a class when expanded; others skip it.

cdr3_length j_call v_call clone_size d_call cdr3_nt cdr3_aa
15 TRBJ2-3 TRBV7-2 - TRBD2 TGTGCCAGCAGCCCCGGACTAGCGAGATCAGATACGCAGTATTTT CASSPGLARSDTQYF
13 TRBJ2-2 TRBV12-3/TRBV12-4 - - TGTGCCAGCAGTCCAAAGAACACCGGGGAGCTGTTTTTT CASSPKNTGELFF
18 TRBJ2-3 TRBV5-1 - TRBD2 TGCGCCAGCAGCCTTATCTCGGGGGTAGCGGGCCCCACAGATACGCAGTATTTT CASSLISGVAGPTDTQYF
17 TRBJ2-1 TRBV7-8 - - TGTGCCAGCAGCTTAGTCGCAGGGGACTACTCCTACAATGAGCAGTTCTTC CASSLVAGDYSYNEQFF
15 TRBJ2-1 TRBV5-1 once TRBD2 TGCGCCAGCAACTTCCAGATAGGCGGGAGTGGTGAGCAGTTCTTC CASNFQIGGSGEQFF
14 TRBJ2-1 TRBV5-1 - - TGCGCCAGCAGGGGCGGGGGCACCTACAATGAGCAGTTCTTC CASRGGGTYNEQFF
17 TRBJ2-7 TRBV21-1 - - TGTGCCAGCAGCCATCCCGTGGCAGGGACAGAACTTTACGAGCAGTACTTC CASSHPVAGTELYEQYF
15 TRBJ2-3 TRBV4-1 - TRBD2 TGCGCCAGCAGCTTTAGCGGGGGGAGCACAGATACGCAGTATTTT CASSFSGGSTDTQYF
15 TRBJ2-5 TRBV9 - - TGTGCCAGCACCCCTTCGGCGGGTGGCCAAGAGACCCAGTACTTC CASTPSAGGQETQYF
15 TRBJ2-3 TRBV13 - - TGTGCCAGCAGCCCTCGGTTGGGGCGCACAGATACGCAGTATTTT CASSPRLGRTDTQYF
13 TRBJ1-6 TRBV28 - TRBD1 TGTGCCAGCAGGCCCGGGACAGACTCACCCCTCCACTTT CASRPGTDSPLHF